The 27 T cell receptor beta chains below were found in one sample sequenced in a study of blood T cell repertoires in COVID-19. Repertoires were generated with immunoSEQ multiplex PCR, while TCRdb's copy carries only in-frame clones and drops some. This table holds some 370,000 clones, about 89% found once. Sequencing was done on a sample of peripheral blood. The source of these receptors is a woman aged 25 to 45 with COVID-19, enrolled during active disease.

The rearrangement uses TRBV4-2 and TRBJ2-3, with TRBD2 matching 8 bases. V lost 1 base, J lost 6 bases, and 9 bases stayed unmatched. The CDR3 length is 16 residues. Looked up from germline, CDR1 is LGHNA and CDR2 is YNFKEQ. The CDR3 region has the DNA TGTGCCAGCAGCCAAGCGTCCCGAGCGGGAGCTGATACGCAGTATTTT. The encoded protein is CASSQASRAGADTQYF.

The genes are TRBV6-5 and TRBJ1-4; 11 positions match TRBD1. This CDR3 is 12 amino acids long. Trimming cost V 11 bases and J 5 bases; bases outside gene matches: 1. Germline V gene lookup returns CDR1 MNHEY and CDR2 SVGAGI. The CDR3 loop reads CAGQGANEKLFF. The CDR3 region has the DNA TGTGCCGGACAGGGGGCGAATGAAAAACTGTTTTTT.

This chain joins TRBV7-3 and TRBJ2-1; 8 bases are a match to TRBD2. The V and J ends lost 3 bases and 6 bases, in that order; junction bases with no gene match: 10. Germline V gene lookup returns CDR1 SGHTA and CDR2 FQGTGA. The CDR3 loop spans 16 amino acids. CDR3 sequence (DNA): TGTGCCAGCAGCTTCGGAGGTAGGACTAGCATCAATGAGCAGTTCTTC. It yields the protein CASSFGGRTSINEQFF.

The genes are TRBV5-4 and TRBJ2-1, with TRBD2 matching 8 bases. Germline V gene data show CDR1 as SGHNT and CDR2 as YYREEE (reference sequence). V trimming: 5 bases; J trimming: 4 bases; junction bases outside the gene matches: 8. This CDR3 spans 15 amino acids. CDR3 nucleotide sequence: TGTGCCAGCAGTATAGCGGGAATGAAGTACAATGAGCAGTTCTTC. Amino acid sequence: CASSIAGMKYNEQFF.

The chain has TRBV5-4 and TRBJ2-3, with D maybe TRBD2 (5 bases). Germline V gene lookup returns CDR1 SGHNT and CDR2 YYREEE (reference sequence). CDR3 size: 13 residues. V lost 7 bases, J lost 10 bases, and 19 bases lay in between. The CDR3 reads CASGLVERRSQYF. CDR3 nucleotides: TGTGCCAGCGGGCTAGTTGAGCGGAGGTCGCAGTATTTT.

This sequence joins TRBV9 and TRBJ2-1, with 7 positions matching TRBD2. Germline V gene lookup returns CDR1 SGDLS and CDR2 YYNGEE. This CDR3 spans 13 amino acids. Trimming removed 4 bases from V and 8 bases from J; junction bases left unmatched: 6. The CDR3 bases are TGTGCCAGCAGCCCGTCGGGGGGATATGAGCAGTTCTTC. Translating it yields CASSPSGGYEQFF.

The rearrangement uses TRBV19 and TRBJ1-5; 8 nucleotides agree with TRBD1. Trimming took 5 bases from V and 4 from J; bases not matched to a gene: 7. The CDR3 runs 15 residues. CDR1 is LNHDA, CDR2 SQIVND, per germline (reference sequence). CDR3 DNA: TGTGCCAGTAGTGCGGACAGGGCGGGGAATCAGCCCCAGCATTTT. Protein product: CASSADRAGNQPQHF.

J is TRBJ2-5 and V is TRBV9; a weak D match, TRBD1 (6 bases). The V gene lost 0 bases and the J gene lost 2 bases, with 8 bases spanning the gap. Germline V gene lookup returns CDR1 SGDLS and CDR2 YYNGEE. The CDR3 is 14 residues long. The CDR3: CASSVGRGQETQYF. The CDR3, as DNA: TGTGCCAGCAGCGTAGGTAGGGGGCAAGAGACCCAGTACTTC.

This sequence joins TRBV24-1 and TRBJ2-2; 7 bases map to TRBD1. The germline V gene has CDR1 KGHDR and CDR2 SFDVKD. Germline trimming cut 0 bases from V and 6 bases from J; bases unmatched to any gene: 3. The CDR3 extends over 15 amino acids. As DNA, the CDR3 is TGTGCCACCAGTGATTTGCGTCAGGGGGCCGGGGAGCTGTTTTTT. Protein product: CATSDLRQGAGELFF.

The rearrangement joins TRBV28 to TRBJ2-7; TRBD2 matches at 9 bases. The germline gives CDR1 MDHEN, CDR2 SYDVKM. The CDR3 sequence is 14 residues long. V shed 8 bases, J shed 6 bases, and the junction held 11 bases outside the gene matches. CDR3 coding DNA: TGTGCCAGCCGGGAGGCGGGAGGGTCTCGCGAGCAGTACTTC. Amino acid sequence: CASREAGGSREQYF.

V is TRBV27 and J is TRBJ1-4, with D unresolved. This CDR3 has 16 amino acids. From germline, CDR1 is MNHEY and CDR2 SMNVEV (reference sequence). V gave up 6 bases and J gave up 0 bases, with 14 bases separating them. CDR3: CASRAAPYSTNEKLFF. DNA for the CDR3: TGTGCCAGCAGGGCGGCACCTTACTCAACTAATGAAAAACTGTTTTTT. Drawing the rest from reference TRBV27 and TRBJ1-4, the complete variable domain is EAQVTQNPRYLITVTGKKLTVTCSQNMNHEYMSWYRQDPGLGLRQIYYSMNVEVTDKGDVPEGYKVSRKEKRNFPLILESPSPNQTSLYFCASRAAPYSTNEKLFFGSGTQLSVL.

CDR3 residues: CASSSRGLSYEQYF. The CDR3 DNA sequence: TGCGCCAGCAGCTCGCGGGGTCTCTCCTACGAGCAGTACTTC. The V gene is TRBV5-1, the J gene TRBJ2-7, with D tentatively TRBD2 (6 bases). Per germline, CDR1 SGHRS and CDR2 YFSETQ. V gave up 3 bases and J gave up 0 bases, with 10 bases separating them. The CDR3 runs to 14 residues. The whole variable domain, remainder taken from reference TRBV5-1 and TRBJ2-7, is KAGVTQTPRYLIKTRGQQVTLSCSPISGHRSVSWYQQTPGQGLQFLFEYFSETQRNKGNFPGRFSGRQFSNSRSEMNVSTLELGDSALYLCASSSRGLSYEQYFGPGTRLTVT.

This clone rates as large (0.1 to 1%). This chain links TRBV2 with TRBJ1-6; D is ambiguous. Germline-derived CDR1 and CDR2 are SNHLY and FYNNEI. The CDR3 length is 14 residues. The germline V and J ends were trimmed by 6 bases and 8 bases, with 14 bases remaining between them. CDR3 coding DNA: TGTGCCAGCAGAAAGTGGTTCGGGTATTCACCCCTCCACTTT. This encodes CASRKWFGYSPLHF.

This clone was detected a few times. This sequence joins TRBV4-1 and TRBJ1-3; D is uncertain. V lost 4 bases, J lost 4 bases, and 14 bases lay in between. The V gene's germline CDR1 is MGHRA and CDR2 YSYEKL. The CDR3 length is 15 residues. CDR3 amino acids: CASSPRSQGGNTIYF. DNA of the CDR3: TGCGCCAGCAGCCCTCGGAGTCAAGGAGGAAACACCATATATTTT.

The DNA of the CDR3 is TGTGCCAGCAGTGGACAGGGACCCAATCAGCCCCAGCATTTT. This sequence encodes CASSGQGPNQPQHF. The chain joins TRBV2 to TRBJ1-5, with TRBD1 matching 7 bases. The CDR3 runs to 14 residues. Losses at the gene ends were 4 bases for V and 3 bases for J; bases not matched to a gene: 3. Per the germline V gene, CDR1 is SNHLY and CDR2 is FYNNEI.

The CDR3 reads CASSIQGGFNEQFF. Written as DNA, the CDR3 is TGTGCCAGTAGTATTCAAGGAGGGTTCAATGAGCAGTTCTTC. The V call is TRBV19, the J call TRBJ2-1; TRBD2 might be the D (6 bases). Trimming left V 3 bases short and J 6 bases short, with 12 bases between. There are 14 residues in the CDR3. CDR1 and CDR2 from the germline V gene are LNHDA and SQIVND (reference sequence). Based on the CDR3 plus reference TRBV19 and TRBJ2-1, the full variable domain is DGGITQSPKYLFRKEGQNVTLSCEQNLNHDAMYWYRQDPGQGLRLIYYSQIVNDFQKGDIAEGYSVSREKKESFPLTVTSAQKNPTAFYLCASSIQGGFNEQFFGPGTRLTVL.

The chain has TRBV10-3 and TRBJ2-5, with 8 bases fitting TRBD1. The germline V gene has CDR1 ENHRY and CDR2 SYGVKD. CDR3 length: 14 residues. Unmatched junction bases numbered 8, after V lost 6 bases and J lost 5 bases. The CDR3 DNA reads TGTGCCATCAGAGACCAGGGGGCCGAGGAGACCCAGTACTTC. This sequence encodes CAIRDQGAEETQYF.

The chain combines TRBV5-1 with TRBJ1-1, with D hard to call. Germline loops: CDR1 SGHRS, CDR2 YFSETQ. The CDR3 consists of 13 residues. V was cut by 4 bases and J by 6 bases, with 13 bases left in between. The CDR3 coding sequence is TGCGCCAGCAGCCCAGGCCCTAACCCTGAAGCTTTCTTT. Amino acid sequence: CASSPGPNPEAFF.

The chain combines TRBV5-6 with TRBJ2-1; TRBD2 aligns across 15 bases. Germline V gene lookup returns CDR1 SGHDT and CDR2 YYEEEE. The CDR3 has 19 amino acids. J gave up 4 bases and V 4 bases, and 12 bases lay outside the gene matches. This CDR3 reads CASSPRYWTSGGVYNEQFF. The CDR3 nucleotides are TGTGCCAGCAGCCCCAGATACTGGACTAGCGGGGGGGTTTACAATGAGCAGTTCTTC.

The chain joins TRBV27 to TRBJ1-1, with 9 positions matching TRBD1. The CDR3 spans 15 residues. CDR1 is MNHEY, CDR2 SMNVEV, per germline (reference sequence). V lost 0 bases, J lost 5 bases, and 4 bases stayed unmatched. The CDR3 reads CASSLSTGGLTEAFF. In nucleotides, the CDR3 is TGTGCCAGCAGTTTATCGACAGGGGGGTTGACTGAAGCTTTCTTT.

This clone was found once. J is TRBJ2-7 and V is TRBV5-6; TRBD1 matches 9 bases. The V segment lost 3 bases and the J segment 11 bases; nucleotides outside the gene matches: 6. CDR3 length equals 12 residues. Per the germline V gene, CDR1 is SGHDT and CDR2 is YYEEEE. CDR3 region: CASSSDRTGEYF. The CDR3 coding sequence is TGTGCCAGCAGCTCGGACAGGACAGGGGAGTACTTC.

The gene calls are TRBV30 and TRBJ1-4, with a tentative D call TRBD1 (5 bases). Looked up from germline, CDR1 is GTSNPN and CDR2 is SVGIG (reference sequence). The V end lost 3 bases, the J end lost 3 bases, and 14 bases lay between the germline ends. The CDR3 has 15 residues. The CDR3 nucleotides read TGTGCCTGGAGAGCCGATTGGGGCTCTAATGAAAAACTGTTTTTT. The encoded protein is CAWRADWGSNEKLFF. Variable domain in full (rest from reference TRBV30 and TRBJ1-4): SQTIHQWPATLVQPVGSPLSLECTVEGTSNPNLYWYRQAAGRGLQLLFYSVGIGQISSEVPQNLSASRPQDRQFILSSKKLLLSDSGFYLCAWRADWGSNEKLFFGSGTQLSVL.

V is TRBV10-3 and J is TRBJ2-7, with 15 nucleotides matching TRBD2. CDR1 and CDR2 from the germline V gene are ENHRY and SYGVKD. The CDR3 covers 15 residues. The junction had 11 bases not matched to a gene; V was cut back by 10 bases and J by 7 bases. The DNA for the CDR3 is TGTGCCACAACCGGACTAGCGGGAGGGCCCGGGGAGCAGTACTTC. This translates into CATTGLAGGPGEQYF.

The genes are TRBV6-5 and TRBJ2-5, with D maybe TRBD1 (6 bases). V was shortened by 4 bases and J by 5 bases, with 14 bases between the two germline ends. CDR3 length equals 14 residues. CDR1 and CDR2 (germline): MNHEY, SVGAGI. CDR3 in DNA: TGTGCCAGCAGTTGGTACAGGGCGGCGGAGACCCAGTACTTC. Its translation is CASSWYRAAETQYF.

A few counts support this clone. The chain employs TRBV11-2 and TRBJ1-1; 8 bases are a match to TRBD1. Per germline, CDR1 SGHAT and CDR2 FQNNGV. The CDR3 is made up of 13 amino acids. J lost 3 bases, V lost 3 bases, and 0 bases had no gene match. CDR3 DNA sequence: TGTGCCAGCAGCTTGGGACAGGACACTGAAGCTTTCTTT. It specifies CASSLGQDTEAFF.

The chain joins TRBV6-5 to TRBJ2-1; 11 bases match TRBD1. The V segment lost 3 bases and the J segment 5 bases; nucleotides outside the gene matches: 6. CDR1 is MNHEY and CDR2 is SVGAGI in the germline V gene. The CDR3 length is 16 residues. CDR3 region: CASSYRGQGANNEQFF. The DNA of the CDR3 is TGTGCCAGCAGTTATCGAGGACAGGGGGCGAACAATGAGCAGTTCTTC.

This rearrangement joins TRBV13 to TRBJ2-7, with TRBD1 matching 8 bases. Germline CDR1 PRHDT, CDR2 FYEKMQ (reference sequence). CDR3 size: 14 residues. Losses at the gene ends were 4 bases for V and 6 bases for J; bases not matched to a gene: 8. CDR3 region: CASSSRTGFGEQYF. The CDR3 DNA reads TGTGCCAGCAGCTCCCGGACAGGGTTCGGCGAGCAGTACTTC. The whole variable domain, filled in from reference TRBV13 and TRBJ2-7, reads AAGVIQSPRHLIKEKRETATLKCYPIPRHDTVYWYQQGPGQDPQFLISFYEKMQSDKGSIPDRFSAQQFSDYHSELNMSSLELGDSALYFCASSSRTGFGEQYFGPGTRLTVT.